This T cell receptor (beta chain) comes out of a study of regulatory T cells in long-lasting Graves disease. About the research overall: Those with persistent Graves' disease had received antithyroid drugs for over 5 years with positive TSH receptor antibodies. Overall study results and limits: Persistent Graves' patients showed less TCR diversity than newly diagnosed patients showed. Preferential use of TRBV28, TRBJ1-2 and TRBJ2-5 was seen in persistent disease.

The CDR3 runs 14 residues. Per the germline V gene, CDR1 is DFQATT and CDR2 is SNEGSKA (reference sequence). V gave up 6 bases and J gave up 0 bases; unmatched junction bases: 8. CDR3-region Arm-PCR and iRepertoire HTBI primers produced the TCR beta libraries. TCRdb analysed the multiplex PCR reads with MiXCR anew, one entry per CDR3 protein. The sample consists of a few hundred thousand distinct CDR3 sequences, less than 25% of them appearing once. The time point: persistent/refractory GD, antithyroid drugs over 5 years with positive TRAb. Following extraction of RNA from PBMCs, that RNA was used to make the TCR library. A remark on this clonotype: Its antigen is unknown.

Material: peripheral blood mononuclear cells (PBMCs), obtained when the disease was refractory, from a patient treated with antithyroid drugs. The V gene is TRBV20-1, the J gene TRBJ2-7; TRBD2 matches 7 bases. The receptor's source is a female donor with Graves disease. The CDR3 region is CSAQTSRHSYEQYF. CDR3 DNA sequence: TGCAGTGCCCAGACTAGCCGACACTCCTACGAGCAGTACTTC.